A single sample gave rise to the 24 T cell receptor beta chains below, sequenced in a study of shared clonotypes between healthy human individuals. Clones were sequenced by immunoSEQ multiplex PCR, and TCRdb holds only the in-frame ones, with some missing. The top ten hold approximately 12% of the sample, which has roughly 480,000 clones, about 80% seen once. Sequencing used PBMCs. Receptors originate from a woman aged 40 to 50 in good health. Some clones in this sample may be carry-over from other donors' samples.

The chain employs TRBV11-1 and TRBJ1-2; D is possibly TRBD1 (5 bases). V was clipped by 5 bases and J by 8 bases, with 12 bases between them. The length of the CDR3 is 12 residues. The germline gives CDR1 SGHAT, CDR2 FQDESV (reference sequence). CDR3 region: CASSLGGGGYTF. The DNA for the CDR3 is TGTGCCAGCAGCCTTGGGGGAGGCGGCTACACCTTC.

With respect to this clone: This may arise from a read error, as a much more abundant clone is one base away. This sequence joins TRBV6-1 and TRBJ1-3; TRBD1 is a possible D gene (5 bases). CDR1 MNHNS and CDR2 SASEGT come from the germline V gene. CDR3 length: 15 amino acids. In DNA, the CDR3 is TGTGCCAGCAGTGAAGTTAACCGAAATAAGGACACCATGTATTTT. Its protein is CASSEVNRNKDTMYF.

The gene calls are TRBV28 and TRBJ1-4; 7 bases align to TRBD1. The CDR3 sequence is 13 residues long. Unmatched junction bases numbered 3, after V lost 5 bases and J lost 6 bases. Per the germline V gene, CDR1 is MDHEN and CDR2 is SYDVKM. This CDR3 is CASSQTGYEKLFF. CDR3 bases: TGTGCCAGCAGTCAGACAGGGTATGAAAAACTGTTTTTT.

Concerning this clone: This CDR3 is also generated by other DNA sequences in the sample. V usage is TRBV5-1 and J usage is TRBJ2-5; tentatively, D is TRBD2 (5 bases). The CDR3 spans 13 residues. Germline V gene sequence: CDR1 SGHRS, CDR2 YFSETQ. Trimming removed 0 bases at V and 5 bases at J, with 8 bases between. The CDR3 nucleotides are TGCGCCAGCAGCTTGGCCGGCGGGGAGACCCAGTACTTC. This gives the protein CASSLAGGETQYF.

The genes are TRBV19 and TRBJ2-1; a weak D match, TRBD2 (6 bases). Germline CDR1 LNHDA, CDR2 SQIVND (reference sequence). CDR3 size: 14 residues. The V gene lost 9 bases and the J gene lost 7 bases, with 19 bases spanning the gap. The CDR3 nucleotides are TGTGCCAGCCGGAGCGGGTTTCCCCCAAATGAGCAGTTCTTC. Translating gives CASRSGFPPNEQFF.

Remarks on this clone: Within the sample, other DNA sequences also encode this same CDR3. This chain's CDR3 is CASSGLAGGNEQFF. The CDR3 DNA reads TGTGCCAGCAGTGGACTAGCGGGAGGGAATGAGCAGTTCTTC. The chain joins TRBV6-4 to TRBJ2-1; 14 positions agree with TRBD2. Germline V gene data show CDR1 as MRHNA and CDR2 as SNTAGT. V trimming: 4 bases; J trimming: 7 bases; junction bases outside the gene matches: 0. This CDR3 is built from 14 residues.

The chain carries TRBV18 and TRBJ2-7, with a weak D call TRBD1 (6 bases). With 6 bases removed from V and 6 bases from J, the gap between germline ends came to 21 bases. This CDR3 region has 15 residues. Per germline, CDR1 KGHSH and CDR2 LQKENI. The DNA for the CDR3 is TGTGCCAGCTCTCGCAATCAGGATGGGGGCAGCGAGCAGTACTTC. This codes for CASSRNQDGGSEQYF.

This chain joins TRBV11-3 and TRBJ2-1; D is undetermined. Trimming left V 5 bases short and J 3 bases short, with 11 bases between. Looked up from germline, CDR1 is SGHNT and CDR2 is YENEEA. This CDR3 contains 14 residues. This CDR3 reads CASSQRSGYNEQFF. DNA of the CDR3: TGTGCCAGCAGCCAGAGGTCTGGCTACAATGAGCAGTTCTTC.

This chain connects TRBV2 to TRBJ2-3, with a weak D call TRBD2 (6 bases). From germline, CDR1 is SNHLY and CDR2 FYNNEI. Trimming took 8 bases from V and 1 from J, leaving 19 bases between them. CDR3 length: 16 residues. Here the CDR3 reads CASVRWAGLGTDTQYF. CDR3 nucleotides: TGTGCCAGCGTGAGGTGGGCGGGACTTGGCACAGATACGCAGTATTTT.

The CDR3 DNA reads TGTGCCAGCTCTCCCGCGGGTAGCGGGAGAAGCACCGGGGAGCTGTTTTTT. It encodes CASSPAGSGRSTGELFF. The V and J genes are TRBV5-4 and TRBJ2-2; 9 bases fit TRBD2. The CDR3 consists of 17 residues. Germline V gene data show CDR1 as SGHNT and CDR2 as YYREEE (reference sequence). Trimming removed 7 bases from V and 4 bases from J; junction bases left unmatched: 14.

V is TRBV10-3 and J is TRBJ2-7; possibly TRBD1 for D (5 bases). The V gene's germline CDR1 is ENHRY and CDR2 SYGVKD. CDR3 size: 14 residues. Trimming left V 4 bases short and J 2 bases short, with 12 bases between. The CDR3 sequence is CAISVGRDTYEQYF. The CDR3 bases are TGTGCCATCAGTGTGGGCAGGGATACCTACGAGCAGTACTTC.

The chain couples TRBV5-4 to TRBJ2-7; maybe TRBD1 (7 bases). The V and J ends lost 4 bases and 5 bases respectively, with 19 bases between them. Germline-derived CDR1 and CDR2 are SGHNT and YYREEE (reference sequence). The CDR3 length is 15 residues. The CDR3 bases are TGTGCCAGCAGCCCCGGGGGACAGAGGGGGGACGAGCAGTACTTC. Translated, it gives CASSPGGQRGDEQYF.

The chain employs TRBV5-1 and TRBJ2-1; 12 nucleotides match TRBD2. Germline trimming cut 0 bases from V and 6 bases from J; bases unmatched to any gene: 7. There are 17 residues in the CDR3. Per the germline V gene, CDR1 is SGHRS and CDR2 is YFSETQ. The CDR3 reads CASSLVLAGGGLNEQFF. The DNA of the CDR3 is TGCGCCAGCAGCTTGGTGCTAGCGGGAGGGGGTCTCAATGAGCAGTTCTTC.

V gene TRBV6-6 combines with J gene TRBJ1-1; tentative D call: TRBD1 (5 bases). The V end lost 6 bases, the J end lost 4 bases, and 15 bases lay between the germline ends. CDR3 length: 14 residues. Germline V gene lookup returns CDR1 MNHNY and CDR2 SVGAGI (reference sequence). The CDR3 nucleotides are TGTGCCAGCAGGGACACGGCCCTGGGCACTGAAGCTTTCTTT. This translates into CASRDTALGTEAFF.

As to this clone: The same CDR3 can be traced to other DNA sequences in this sample. The V gene is TRBV7-2, the J gene TRBJ1-2, with 8 nucleotides matching TRBD1. Looked up from germline, CDR1 is SGHTA and CDR2 is FQGNSA. V dropped 6 bases and J dropped 5; count of bases not matched to a gene: 8. The CDR3 runs to 14 residues. The CDR3 DNA follows: TGTGCCAGCAGTTCCGGACAGGGTCAATATGGCTACACCTTC. Translating it yields CASSSGQGQYGYTF.

This clone was detected only once. This chain connects TRBV6-6 to TRBJ2-1; a weak D match, TRBD1 (5 bases). Germline CDR1 and CDR2: MNHNY and SVGAGI (reference sequence). Between the trimmed V and J ends, which lost 8 bases and 0 bases, there was a span of 11 bases. This CDR3 comprises 14 residues. CDR3 protein: CASDDSPSYNEQFF. CDR3 nucleotides: TGTGCCAGCGACGACAGCCCCTCCTACAATGAGCAGTTCTTC.

The rearrangement uses TRBV6-1 and TRBJ1-2; the D gene is possibly TRBD1 (5 bases). The CDR3 has 14 residues. The germline V gene has CDR1 MNHNS and CDR2 SASEGT. V was cut by 3 bases and J by 8 bases, with 16 bases left in between. In DNA, the CDR3 is TGTGCCAGCAGTGAGGGACTCCCGACTCTCGGCTACACCTTC. As protein: CASSEGLPTLGYTF.

The chain employs TRBV9 and TRBJ2-5, with 7 bases fitting TRBD1. The J segment lost 2 bases and the V segment lost 4 bases, leaving 5 bases of the junction unmatched. The CDR3 is 14 amino acids. The germline V gene encodes CDR1 SGDLS and CDR2 YYNGEE. CDR3 sequence: CASSPGTVQETQYF. The CDR3 DNA sequence: TGTGCCAGCAGCCCAGGGACAGTACAAGAGACCCAGTACTTC.

The chain is built from TRBV7-3 and TRBJ2-4; D is ambiguous. V gave up 3 bases and J gave up 8 bases, with 11 bases separating them. Germline lookup yields CDR1 SGHTA and CDR2 FQGTGA. The CDR3 totals 13 residues. The CDR3 DNA reads as TGTGCCAGCAGCTTCGCTTTTGGGGACATTCAGTACTTC. This encodes CASSFAFGDIQYF.

The V and J genes are TRBV6-5 and TRBJ2-2; 8 bases fit TRBD1. V trimming: 6 bases; J trimming: 5 bases; junction bases outside the gene matches: 2. The V gene's germline CDR1 is MNHEY and CDR2 SVGAGI. The CDR3 sequence is 13 residues long. CDR3 residues: CASRRQGTGELFF. The CDR3 DNA follows: TGTGCCAGCAGAAGACAGGGGACCGGGGAGCTGTTTTTT.

This clone has a single count. The chain links TRBV7-2 to TRBJ1-4, with TRBD1 as a possible D gene (6 bases). Germline CDR1 is SGHTA and CDR2 is FQGNSA. The V end was cut by 5 bases, the J end by 0 bases, with 10 bases between. This CDR3 region has 15 residues. CDR3 protein: CASSPGGATNEKLFF. CDR3 nucleotide sequence: TGTGCCAGCAGCCCCGGGGGCGCAACTAATGAAAAACTGTTTTTT.

This clone has at least ten counts. This rearrangement joins TRBV7-2 to TRBJ2-7, with D tentatively TRBD2 (6 bases). The CDR3 covers 17 residues. With 3 bases removed from V and 2 bases from J, the gap between germline ends came to 20 bases. Germline V lookup: CDR1 SGHTA, CDR2 FQGNSA. The CDR3 sequence is CASSFASGGITTYEQYF. The CDR3 DNA reads TGTGCCAGCAGCTTCGCCTCGGGCGGGATAACGACCTACGAGCAGTACTTC.

The chain combines TRBV4-1 with TRBJ2-3; weak D call: TRBD1 (5 bases). The CDR3 covers 16 residues. The V gene lost 3 bases and the J gene lost 7 bases, with 20 bases spanning the gap. The V gene's germline CDR1 is MGHRA and CDR2 YSYEKL. The chain's CDR3 is CASSQIGAGNKNTQYF. As DNA, the CDR3 is TGCGCCAGCAGCCAGATCGGCGCAGGGAACAAAAATACGCAGTATTTT.

V and J are TRBV19 and TRBJ2-1; D possibly corresponds to TRBD2 (5 bases). V lost 6 bases and J lost 6, with 18 bases in between. CDR1 is LNHDA and CDR2 is SQIVND in the germline V gene (reference sequence). This CDR3 has 15 amino acids. This CDR3 reads CASSPGGAVINEQFF. The CDR3, as DNA: TGTGCCAGTAGCCCCGGTGGAGCGGTTATCAATGAGCAGTTCTTC.